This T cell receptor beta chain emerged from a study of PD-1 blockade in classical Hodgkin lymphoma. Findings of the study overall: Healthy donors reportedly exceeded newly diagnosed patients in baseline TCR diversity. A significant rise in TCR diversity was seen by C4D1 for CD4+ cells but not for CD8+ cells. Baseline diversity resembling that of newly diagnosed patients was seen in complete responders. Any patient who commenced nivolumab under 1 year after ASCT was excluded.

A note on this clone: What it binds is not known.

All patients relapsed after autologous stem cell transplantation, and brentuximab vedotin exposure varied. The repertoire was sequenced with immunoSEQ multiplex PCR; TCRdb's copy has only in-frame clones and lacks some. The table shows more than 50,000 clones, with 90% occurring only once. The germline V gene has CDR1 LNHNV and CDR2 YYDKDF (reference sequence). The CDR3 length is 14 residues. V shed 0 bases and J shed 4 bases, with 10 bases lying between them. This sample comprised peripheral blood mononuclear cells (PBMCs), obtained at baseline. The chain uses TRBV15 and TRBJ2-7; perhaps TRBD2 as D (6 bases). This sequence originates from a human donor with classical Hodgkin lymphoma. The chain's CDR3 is CATSRDAGFYEQYF. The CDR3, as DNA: TGTGCCACCAGCAGAGATGCGGGGTTTTACGAGCAGTACTTC.